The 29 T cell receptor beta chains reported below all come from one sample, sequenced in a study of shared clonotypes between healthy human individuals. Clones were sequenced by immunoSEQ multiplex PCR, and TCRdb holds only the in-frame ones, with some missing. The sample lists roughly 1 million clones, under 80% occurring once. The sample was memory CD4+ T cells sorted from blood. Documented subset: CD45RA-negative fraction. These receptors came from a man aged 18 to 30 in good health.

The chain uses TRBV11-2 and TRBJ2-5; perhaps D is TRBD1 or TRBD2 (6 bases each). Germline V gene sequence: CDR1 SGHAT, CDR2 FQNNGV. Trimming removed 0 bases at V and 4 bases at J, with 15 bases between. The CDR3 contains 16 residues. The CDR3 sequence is CASSLEGGSLGETQYF. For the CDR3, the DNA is TGTGCCAGCAGCTTAGAAGGGGGGAGCCTTGGAGAGACCCAGTACTTC.

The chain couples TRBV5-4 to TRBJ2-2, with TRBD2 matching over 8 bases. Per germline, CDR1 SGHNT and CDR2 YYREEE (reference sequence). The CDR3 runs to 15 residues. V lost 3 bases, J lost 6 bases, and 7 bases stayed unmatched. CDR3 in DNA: TGTGCCAGCAGCTACCGGACTAGCCAACCCGGGGAGCTGTTTTTT. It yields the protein CASSYRTSQPGELFF.

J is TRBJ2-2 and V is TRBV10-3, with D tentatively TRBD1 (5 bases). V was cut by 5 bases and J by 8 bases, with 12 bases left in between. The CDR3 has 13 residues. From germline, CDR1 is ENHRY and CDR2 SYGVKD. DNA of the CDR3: TGTGCCATCAGTCCACGAAGGGGTGGGGAGCTGTTTTTT. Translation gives CAISPRRGGELFF.

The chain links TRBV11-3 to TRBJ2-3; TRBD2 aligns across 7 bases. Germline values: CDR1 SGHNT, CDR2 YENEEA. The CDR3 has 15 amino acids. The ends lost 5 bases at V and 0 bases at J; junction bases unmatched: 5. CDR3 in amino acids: CASSPSSGSTDTQYF. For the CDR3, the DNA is TGTGCCAGCAGCCCTTCTAGCGGTAGCACAGATACGCAGTATTTT.

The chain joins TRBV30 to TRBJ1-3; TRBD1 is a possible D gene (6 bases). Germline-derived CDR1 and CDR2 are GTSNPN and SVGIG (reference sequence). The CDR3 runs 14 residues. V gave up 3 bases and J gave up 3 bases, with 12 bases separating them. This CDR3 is CAWRPDSNGNTIYF. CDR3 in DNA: TGTGCCTGGAGACCGGACAGCAATGGAAACACCATATATTTT.

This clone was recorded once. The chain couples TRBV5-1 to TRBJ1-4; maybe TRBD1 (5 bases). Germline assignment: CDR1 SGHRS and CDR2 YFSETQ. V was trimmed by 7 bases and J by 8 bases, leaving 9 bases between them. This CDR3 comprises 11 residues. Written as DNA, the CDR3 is TGCGCCAGCCGGGGCCCCGAAAAACTGTTTTTT. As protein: CASRGPEKLFF.

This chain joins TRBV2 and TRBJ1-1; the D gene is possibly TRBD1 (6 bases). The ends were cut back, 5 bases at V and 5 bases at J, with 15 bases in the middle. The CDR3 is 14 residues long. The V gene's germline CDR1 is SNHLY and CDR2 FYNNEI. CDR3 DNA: TGTGCCAGCAGTCCTCAACAGGGCATAACTGAAGCTTTCTTT. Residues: CASSPQQGITEAFF.

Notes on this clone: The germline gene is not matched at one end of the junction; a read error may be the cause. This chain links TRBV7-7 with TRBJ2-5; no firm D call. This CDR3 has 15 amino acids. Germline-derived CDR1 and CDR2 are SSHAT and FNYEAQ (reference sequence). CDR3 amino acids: CASSLQPGPQETQYF. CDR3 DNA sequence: TGTGCTAGCAGCTTACAGCCCGGGCCGCAAGAGACCCAGTACTTC.

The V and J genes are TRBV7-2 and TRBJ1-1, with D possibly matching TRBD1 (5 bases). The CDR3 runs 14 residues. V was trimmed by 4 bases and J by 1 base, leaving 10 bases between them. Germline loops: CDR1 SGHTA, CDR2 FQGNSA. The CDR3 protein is CASSWGRSNTEAFF. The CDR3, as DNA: TGTGCCAGCAGCTGGGGACGGTCGAACACTGAAGCTTTCTTT.

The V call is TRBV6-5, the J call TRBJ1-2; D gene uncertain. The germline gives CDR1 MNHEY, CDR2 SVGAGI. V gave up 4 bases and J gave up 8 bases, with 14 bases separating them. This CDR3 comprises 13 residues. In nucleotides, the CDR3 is TGTGCCAGCAGTTCCCAGGTAGTAGAAGGCTACACCTTC. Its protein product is CASSSQVVEGYTF.

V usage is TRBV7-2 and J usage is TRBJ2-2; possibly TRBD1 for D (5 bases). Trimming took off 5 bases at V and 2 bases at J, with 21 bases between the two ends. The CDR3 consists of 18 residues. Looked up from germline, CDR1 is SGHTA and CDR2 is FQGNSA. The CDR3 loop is CASSPQGGRRSNTGELFF. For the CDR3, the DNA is TGTGCCAGCAGCCCCCAGGGCGGTCGCCGCTCCAACACCGGGGAGCTGTTTTTT.

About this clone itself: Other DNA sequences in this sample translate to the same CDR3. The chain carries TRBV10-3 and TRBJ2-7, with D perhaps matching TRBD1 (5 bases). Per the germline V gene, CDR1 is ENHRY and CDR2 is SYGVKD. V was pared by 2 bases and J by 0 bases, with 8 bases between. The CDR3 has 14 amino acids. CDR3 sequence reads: CAISEGQGSYEQYF. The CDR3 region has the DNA TGTGCCATCAGTGAGGGGCAGGGCTCCTACGAGCAGTACTTC.

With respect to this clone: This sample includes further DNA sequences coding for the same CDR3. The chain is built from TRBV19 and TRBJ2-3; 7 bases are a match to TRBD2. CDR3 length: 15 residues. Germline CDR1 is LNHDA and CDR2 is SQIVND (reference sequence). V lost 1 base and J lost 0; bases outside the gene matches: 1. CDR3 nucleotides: TGTGCCAGTAGTATAGGGGGGGGGAGCACAGATACGCAGTATTTT. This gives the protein CASSIGGGSTDTQYF.

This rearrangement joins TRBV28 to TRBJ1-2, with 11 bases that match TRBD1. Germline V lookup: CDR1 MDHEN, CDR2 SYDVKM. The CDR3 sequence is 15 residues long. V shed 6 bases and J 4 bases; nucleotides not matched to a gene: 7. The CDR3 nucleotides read TGTGCCAGCAGCTTGGACAGGGGGCCTATCTATGGCTACACCTTC. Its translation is CASSLDRGPIYGYTF.

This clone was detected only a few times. The CDR3 loop reads CASSLGAGGASGNTIYF. CDR3 bases: TGTGCCAGCAGCCTCGGAGCTGGGGGAGCCTCTGGAAACACCATATATTTT. The chain uses TRBV4-2 and TRBJ1-3, with D possibly matching TRBD1 (5 bases). CDR3 length equals 17 residues. V was trimmed by 4 bases and J by 0 bases, leaving 16 bases between them. The germline V gene encodes CDR1 LGHNA and CDR2 YNFKEQ.

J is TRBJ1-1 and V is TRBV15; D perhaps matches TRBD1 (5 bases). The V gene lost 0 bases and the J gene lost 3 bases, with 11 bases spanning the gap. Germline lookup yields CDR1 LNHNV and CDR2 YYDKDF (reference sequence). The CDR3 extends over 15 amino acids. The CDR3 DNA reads TGTGCCACCAGCAGAGAGTCAGGGTCGGACACTGAAGCTTTCTTT. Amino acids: CATSRESGSDTEAFF.

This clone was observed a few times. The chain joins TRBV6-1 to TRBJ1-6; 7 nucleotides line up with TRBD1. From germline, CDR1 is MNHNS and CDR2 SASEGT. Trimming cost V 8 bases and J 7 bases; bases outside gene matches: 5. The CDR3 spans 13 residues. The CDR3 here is CASGEQGNSPLHF. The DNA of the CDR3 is TGTGCCAGCGGGGAACAGGGGAATTCACCCCTCCACTTT.

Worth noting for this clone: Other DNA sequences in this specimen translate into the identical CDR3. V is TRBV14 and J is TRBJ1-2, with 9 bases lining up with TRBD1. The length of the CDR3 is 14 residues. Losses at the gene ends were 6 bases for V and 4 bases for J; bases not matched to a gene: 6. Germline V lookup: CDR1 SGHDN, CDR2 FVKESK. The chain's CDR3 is CASSPGQGGYGYTF. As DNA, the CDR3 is TGTGCCAGCAGTCCGGGACAGGGAGGCTATGGCTACACCTTC.

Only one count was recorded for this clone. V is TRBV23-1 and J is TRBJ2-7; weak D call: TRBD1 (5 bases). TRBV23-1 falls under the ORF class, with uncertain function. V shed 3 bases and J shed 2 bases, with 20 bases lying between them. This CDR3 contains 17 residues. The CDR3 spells CASSHSRTPLDTYEQYF. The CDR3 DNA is TGCGCCAGCAGTCACTCCAGGACCCCGCTGGACACCTACGAGCAGTACTTC.

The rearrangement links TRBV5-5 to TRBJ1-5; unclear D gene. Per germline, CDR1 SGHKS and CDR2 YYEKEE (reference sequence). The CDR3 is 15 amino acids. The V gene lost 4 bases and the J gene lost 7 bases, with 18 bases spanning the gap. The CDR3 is CASSHTPGDRQPQHF. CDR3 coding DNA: TGTGCCAGCAGCCACACTCCGGGAGACCGGCAGCCCCAGCATTTT.

The CDR3 loop is CASSSSVVNTEAFF. As DNA, the CDR3 is TGTGCCAGTAGTTCAAGTGTGGTGAACACTGAAGCTTTCTTT. V gene TRBV19 combines with J gene TRBJ1-1; D is uncertain. The CDR3 spans 14 residues. V was shortened by 5 bases and J by 0 bases, with 10 bases between the two germline ends. Germline V gene data show CDR1 as LNHDA and CDR2 as SQIVND (reference sequence).

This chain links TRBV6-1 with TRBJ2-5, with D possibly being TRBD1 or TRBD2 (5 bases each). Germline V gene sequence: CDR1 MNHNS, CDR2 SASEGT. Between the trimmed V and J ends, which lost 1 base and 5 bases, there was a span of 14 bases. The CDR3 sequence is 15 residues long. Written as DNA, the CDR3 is TGTGCCAGCAGTGAAGAGTGGGGCCGAGGGGAGACCCAGTACTTC. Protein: CASSEEWGRGETQYF.

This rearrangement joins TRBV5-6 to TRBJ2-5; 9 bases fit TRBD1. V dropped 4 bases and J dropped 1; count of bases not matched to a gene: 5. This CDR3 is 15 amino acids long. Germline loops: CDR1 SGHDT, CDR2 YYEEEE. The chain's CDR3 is CASSPGQGFQETQYF. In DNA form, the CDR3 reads TGTGCCAGCAGCCCGGGACAGGGATTCCAAGAGACCCAGTACTTC.

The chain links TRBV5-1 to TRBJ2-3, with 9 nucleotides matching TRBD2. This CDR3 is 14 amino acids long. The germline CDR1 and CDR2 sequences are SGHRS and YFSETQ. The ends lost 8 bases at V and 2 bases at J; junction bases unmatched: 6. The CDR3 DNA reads TGCGCCAGTCAGAGCGGGGGGACCACAGATACGCAGTATTTT. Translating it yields CASQSGGTTDTQYF.

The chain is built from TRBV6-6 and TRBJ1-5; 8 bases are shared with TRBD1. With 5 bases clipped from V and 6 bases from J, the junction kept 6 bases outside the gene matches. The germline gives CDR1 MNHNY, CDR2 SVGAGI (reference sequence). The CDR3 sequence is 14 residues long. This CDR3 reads CASSPGQGGQPQHF. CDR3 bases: TGTGCCAGCAGTCCCGGACAGGGCGGTCAGCCCCAGCATTTT.

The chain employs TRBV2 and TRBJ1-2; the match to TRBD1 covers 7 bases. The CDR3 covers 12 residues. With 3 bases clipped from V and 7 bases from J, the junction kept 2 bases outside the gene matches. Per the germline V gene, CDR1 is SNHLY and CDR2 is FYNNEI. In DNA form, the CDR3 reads TGTGCCAGCAGTGAGGACAGGTTTGGCTACACCTTC. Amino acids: CASSEDRFGYTF.

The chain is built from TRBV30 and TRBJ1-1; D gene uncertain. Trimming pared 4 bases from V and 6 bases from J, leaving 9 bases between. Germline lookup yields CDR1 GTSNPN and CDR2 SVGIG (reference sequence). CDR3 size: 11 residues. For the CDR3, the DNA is TGTGCCTGGAACTCCGGCCCTGAAGCTTTCTTT. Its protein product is CAWNSGPEAFF.

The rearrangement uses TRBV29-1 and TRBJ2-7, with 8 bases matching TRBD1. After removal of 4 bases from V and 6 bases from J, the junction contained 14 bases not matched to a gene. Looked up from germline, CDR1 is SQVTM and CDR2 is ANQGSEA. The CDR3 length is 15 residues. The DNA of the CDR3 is TGCAGCGTTGGGGCGGACAGGGTTACCCTGGTCGAGCAGTACTTC. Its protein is CSVGADRVTLVEQYF.

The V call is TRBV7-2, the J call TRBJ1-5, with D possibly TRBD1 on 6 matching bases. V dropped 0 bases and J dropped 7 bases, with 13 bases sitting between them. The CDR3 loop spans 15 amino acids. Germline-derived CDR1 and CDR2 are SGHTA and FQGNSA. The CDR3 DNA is TGTGCCAGCAGCTTAGCCTCTGGGGGGCTCCAGCCCCAGCATTTT. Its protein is CASSLASGGLQPQHF.